This T cell receptor (beta chain) was captured in a study of T-cell reconstitution after alpha-beta-depleted transplantation in children. Unique molecular identifiers were incorporated during preparation of the TCRbeta library. TCRdb itself ran the PCR reads through MiXCR, one entry per CDR3 protein. The data show roughly 490,000 distinct CDR3 sequences, with 11% seen just once and 14% held by the top ten. With regard to this clonotype: Its antigen is unknown.

Germline assignment: CDR1 SGHTA and CDR2 FQGNSA. This CDR3 is built from 15 residues. V gave up 5 bases and J gave up 1 base; unmatched junction bases: 4. Study results and limitations: Several hundred expanded graft clones reportedly gave rise to the alpha-beta T cells present about two months after transplant. T-cell counts and diversity at one year following transplant were attributed mainly to newly produced T cells. It was surviving recipient T cells and thymic progenitors that gave some patients high TCRbeta diversity at day 60.

This chain connects TRBV7-2 to TRBJ2-1; 8 bases are a match to TRBD1. The receptor was isolated from a female patient between 2 and 15 years old who had a stem cell transplant for aplastic anemia, so the T cells may come from the graft donor. The specimen was PBMCs, mostly from graft donor cells, collected 180 days after TCRalphabeta/CD19-depleted stem cell transplant. CDR3 sequence: CASSTWTGSYNEQFF. The CDR3 DNA reads as TGTGCCAGCAGCACCTGGACAGGGTCCTACAATGAGCAGTTCTTC.